Shown below are 21 T cell receptor beta chains from a single sample sequenced in a study of cytomegalovirus exposure and HLA in healthy donors. The study ran its PCR with 60 Vbeta and 13 Jbeta primers. The table came from immunoSEQ multiplex PCR; TCRdb's copy has only in-frame clones and leaves some out. The sample has approximately 100,000 clones; roughly 70% are singletons. The sample consisted of PBMCs. These receptors all stem from a woman in her forties or fifties in good health and CMV-seronegative.

The CDR3 loop is CASRSSGSGNTIYF. CDR3 DNA: TGTGCCAGCAGATCATCGGGCTCTGGAAACACCATATATTTT. This chain links TRBV6-5 with TRBJ1-3, with no clear D. Trimming cost V 6 bases and J 0 bases, with 9 bases left between them. Germline loops: CDR1 MNHEY, CDR2 SVGAGI. The CDR3 extends over 14 amino acids.

The chain carries TRBV5-1 and TRBJ1-6, with 9 nucleotides matching TRBD1. V dropped 0 bases and J dropped 8; count of bases not matched to a gene: 6. Germline V gives CDR1 SGHRS, CDR2 YFSETQ. This CDR3 region has 16 residues. Here the CDR3 DNA reads TGCGCCAGCAGCTTGGAAGGGACAGGGAATCATTCACCCCTCCACTTT. Translated, it gives CASSLEGTGNHSPLHF.

V is TRBV5-1 and J is TRBJ2-5; D is uncertain. Germline V gives CDR1 SGHRS, CDR2 YFSETQ. The germline V and J ends were trimmed by 0 bases and 5 bases, with 14 bases remaining between them. This CDR3 is 15 amino acids long. CDR3 loop: CASSLGDTQAETQYF. The DNA of the CDR3 is TGCGCCAGCAGCTTGGGCGACACCCAGGCGGAGACCCAGTACTTC.

This clone showed up just once. This chain uses TRBV5-1 with TRBJ1-1, with D possibly being TRBD1 (5 bases). The germline CDR1 and CDR2 sequences are SGHRS and YFSETQ. This CDR3 is 14 amino acids long. Trimming shortened V by 3 bases and J by 2 bases, and 11 bases separated the two germline ends. CDR3 in DNA: TGCGCCAGCAGCTCTACAGGCCGTAACACTGAAGCTTTCTTT. This codes for CASSSTGRNTEAFF.

This clone turned up a few times. The chain joins TRBV6-5 to TRBJ1-4, with no clear D. This CDR3 contains 12 residues. Deletions cut 8 bases from V and 2 bases from J, with 6 bases between. Germline V gene lookup returns CDR1 MNHEY and CDR2 SVGAGI. In DNA, the CDR3 is TGTGCCAGCTCTAATACTAATGAAAAACTGTTTTTT. Translating it yields CASSNTNEKLFF.

This chain uses TRBV19 with TRBJ2-3, with 9 bases lining up with TRBD2. Germline V gives CDR1 LNHDA, CDR2 SQIVND (reference sequence). CDR3 length: 16 amino acids. Trimming removed 4 bases from V and 4 bases from J; junction bases left unmatched: 9. The CDR3 is CASSSSSGAPADTQYF. In DNA form, the CDR3 reads TGTGCCAGTAGTAGTTCTAGCGGGGCCCCCGCAGATACGCAGTATTTT.

This clone came up a few times. This chain joins TRBV6-1 and TRBJ2-5; TRBD2 might be the D (5 bases). With the DNA end fitting TRBJ2-7 better, the J assignment may be wrong. This CDR3 has 14 residues. CDR1 and CDR2 (germline): MNHNS, SASEGT. The chain's CDR3 is CASNQPPSPDEQYF. The DNA for the CDR3 is TGTGCCAGCAACCAACCCCCTAGCCCGGACGAGCAGTACTTC.

This clone has only one observation. This rearrangement joins TRBV19 to TRBJ1-1; a weak D match, TRBD1 (6 bases). Germline loops: CDR1 LNHDA, CDR2 SQIVND (reference sequence). Trimming cost V 5 bases and J 2 bases, with 15 bases left between them. This CDR3 is 15 amino acids long. The CDR3 region has the DNA TGTGCCAGTAGTGGAACGGACAGTCTAAACACTGAAGCTTTCTTT. It codes for CASSGTDSLNTEAFF.

The chain has TRBV13 and TRBJ2-7; unclear D gene. CDR3 length: 13 residues. Germline CDR1 reads PRHDT; CDR2 reads FYEKMQ (reference sequence). Trimming took off 5 bases at V and 3 bases at J, with 11 bases between the two ends. The DNA for the CDR3 is TGTGCCAGCAGCCTAAGCGTTAGCTACGAGCAGTACTTC. Protein product: CASSLSVSYEQYF. Full variable domain (outside the CDR3, taken from reference TRBV13 and TRBJ2-7): AAGVIQSPRHLIKEKRETATLKCYPIPRHDTVYWYQQGPGQDPQFLISFYEKMQSDKGSIPDRFSAQQFSDYHSELNMSSLELGDSALYFCASSLSVSYEQYFGPGTRLTVT.

The chain couples TRBV5-1 to TRBJ1-1, with 9 bases fitting TRBD1. Losses at the gene ends were 4 bases for V and 4 bases for J; bases not matched to a gene: 5. Germline CDR1 and CDR2: SGHRS and YFSETQ. The CDR3 is 14 amino acids. The CDR3 protein is CASSGTGLGTEAFF. The CDR3 DNA reads as TGCGCCAGCAGCGGGACAGGGCTCGGCACTGAAGCTTTCTTT.

The V gene is TRBV30, the J gene TRBJ1-6; TRBD1 matches at 9 bases. The CDR3 is 14 residues long. CDR1 GTSNPN and CDR2 SVGIG come from the germline V gene (reference sequence). V dropped 7 bases and J dropped 9; count of bases not matched to a gene: 10. The CDR3 coding sequence is TGTGCCTTGCTCCCCCGGGACAGGGCTTCACCCCTCCACTTT. This sequence encodes CALLPRDRASPLHF. The full variable domain, with the rest looked up from reference TRBV30 and TRBJ1-6, is SQTIHQWPATLVQPVGSPLSLECTVEGTSNPNLYWYRQAAGRGLQLLFYSVGIGQISSEVPQNLSASRPQDRQFILSSKKLLLSDSGFYLCALLPRDRASPLHFGNGTRLTVT.

The V and J genes are TRBV5-4 and TRBJ1-6; no clear D gene. Germline V gene sequence: CDR1 SGHNT, CDR2 YYREEE (reference sequence). CDR3 length: 17 residues. V was cut by 0 bases and J by 8 bases, with 18 bases left in between. The CDR3 spells CASSLAETGRHYSPLHF. The CDR3 DNA follows: TGTGCCAGCAGCTTGGCCGAAACCGGCCGACACTATTCACCCCTCCACTTT.

This clone was recorded a few times. The chain has TRBV25-1 and TRBJ2-7; weak D call: TRBD1 (5 bases). CDR1 and CDR2 from the germline V gene are MGHDK and SYGVNS. Trimming removed 3 bases at V and 7 bases at J, with 10 bases between. The CDR3 runs 12 residues. The CDR3 DNA reads as TGTGCCAGCAGTGAGGGCCAGGGAGAGCAGTACTTC. As protein: CASSEGQGEQYF.

The gene calls are TRBV4-1 and TRBJ1-2; TRBD1 might be the D (5 bases). From germline, CDR1 is MGHRA and CDR2 YSYEKL. V was shortened by 2 bases and J by 2 bases, with 12 bases between the two germline ends. This CDR3 has 15 amino acids. The CDR3, as DNA: TGCGCCAGCAGCCAAAATACAGGACTAAACTATGGCTACACCTTC. Its translation is CASSQNTGLNYGYTF.

The chain is built from TRBV21-1 and TRBJ1-4; TRBD1, the D gene given by the table, was not confirmed from the DNA. TRBV21-1 is given as a pseudogene. The CDR3 runs to 16 residues. CDR3 sequence: CASSTRNGQGDEKLFF. CDR3 in DNA: TGTGCCAGCAGCACCCGGAATGGACAGGGGGATGAAAAACTGTTTTTT.

The chain combines TRBV19 with TRBJ2-7; 10 bases map to TRBD1. Germline lookup yields CDR1 LNHDA and CDR2 SQIVND (reference sequence). The length of the CDR3 is 18 residues. With 6 bases clipped from V and 1 base from J, the junction kept 15 bases outside the gene matches. The CDR3 nucleotides are TGTGCCAGTAGCGCAAATTACGGGACAGGGGTTGTTTCCTACGAGCAGTACTTC. Encoded protein: CASSANYGTGVVSYEQYF.

This chain connects TRBV10-3 to TRBJ2-5; TRBD1 matches at 11 bases. The V gene's germline CDR1 is ENHRY and CDR2 SYGVKD. J lost 5 bases, V lost 4 bases, and 0 bases had no gene match. CDR3 size: 13 residues. In DNA, the CDR3 is TGTGCCATCAGTGGGACAGGGGGCGAGACCCAGTACTTC. Its translation is CAISGTGGETQYF.

The chain combines TRBV19 with TRBJ1-1; D is undetermined. Trimming left V 5 bases short and J 2 bases short, with 9 bases between. CDR1 and CDR2 from the germline V gene are LNHDA and SQIVND (reference sequence). The CDR3 runs 13 residues. The CDR3 spells CASSGSLNTEAFF. The CDR3 DNA reads as TGTGCCAGTAGTGGGAGCCTCAACACTGAAGCTTTCTTT.

The chain has TRBV7-2 and TRBJ2-1; TRBD2 matches at 15 bases. The CDR3 spans 17 residues. Per germline, CDR1 SGHTA and CDR2 FQGNSA. Losses at the gene ends were 2 bases for V and 8 bases for J; bases not matched to a gene: 7. In DNA, the CDR3 is TGTGCCAGCAGCTTATTTGGACTAGCGGGGGGGCCTCATGAGCAGTTCTTC. Translated: CASSLFGLAGGPHEQFF. Looking up the rest from reference TRBV7-2 and TRBJ2-1 gives the full variable domain: GAGVSQSPSNKVTEKGKDVELRCDPISGHTALYWYRQSLGQGLEFLIYFQGNSAPDKSGLPSDRFSAERTGGSVSTLTIQRTQQEDSAVYLCASSLFGLAGGPHEQFFGPGTRLTVL.

This clone turned up a few times. The V and J genes are TRBV7-9 and TRBJ1-1; D ambiguous. Looked up from germline, CDR1 is SEHNR and CDR2 is FQNEAQ (reference sequence). Trimming removed 6 bases at V and 0 bases at J, with 17 bases between. This CDR3 comprises 16 residues. The chain's CDR3 is CASSSPWRQLNTEAFF. CDR3 bases: TGTGCCAGCAGTTCCCCGTGGCGGCAGTTGAACACTGAAGCTTTCTTT.

The chain links TRBV4-2 to TRBJ2-7; D is unclear. V shed 3 bases and J shed 11 bases, with 14 bases lying between them. CDR1 LGHNA and CDR2 YNFKEQ come from the germline V gene. This CDR3 has 12 residues. The CDR3, as DNA: TGTGCCAGCAGCCACACGCTTCAGTATAAGTACTTC. It specifies CASSHTLQYKYF.